A single sample is the source of the 21 T cell receptor beta chains below, sequenced in a study of human T cells and chemical hapten exposure. Time point here: patch test 2, 6 weeks after DPC sensitization. Documented treatment: therapeutic diphenylcyclopropenone sensitization with weekly scalp DPC. Using its own MiXCR run on the RACE reads, TCRdb lists one record per CDR3 protein. The data show fewer than 95,000 distinct CDR3 sequences, with roughly 9.6% seen just once and more than 2% held by the top ten. The material was whole blood, obtained in connection with sensitization to the hapten diphenylcyclopropenone (DPC). The source is a man aged 40-49 years with alopecia areata. Some clones in this sample may be carry-over from other donors' samples.

The CDR3 loop is CASSLMASSYNSPLHF. DNA of the CDR3: TGTGCCAGCAGTTTAATGGCTAGCTCCTATAATTCACCCCTCCACTTT. The chain couples TRBV27 to TRBJ1-6; D gene uncertain. This CDR3 has 16 amino acids. V shed 2 bases and J shed 0 bases, with 8 bases lying between them. CDR1 and CDR2 from the germline V gene are MNHEY and SMNVEV (reference sequence).

This clonotype showed up just a few times. V is TRBV7-3 and J is TRBJ2-2; 8 nucleotides align to TRBD2. The V segment lost 5 bases and the J segment 4 bases; nucleotides outside the gene matches: 6. The CDR3 sequence is 15 residues long. Germline CDR1 is SGHTA and CDR2 is FQGTGA. This CDR3 is CASSVAGLGTGELFF. The CDR3 region has the DNA TGTGCCAGCAGCGTAGCGGGACTGGGCACCGGGGAGCTGTTTTTT. Complete variable domain (other parts from reference TRBV7-3 and TRBJ2-2): GAGVSQTPSNKVTEKGKYVELRCDPISGHTALYWYRQSLGQGPEFLIYFQGTGAADDSGLPNDRFFAVRPEGSVSTLKIQRTERGDSAVYLCASSVAGLGTGELFFGEGSRLTVL.

The rearrangement links TRBV4-3 to TRBJ2-2; 7 positions agree with TRBD2. With V trimmed by 1 base and J by 7 bases, 12 bases remained unmatched. The CDR3 is 17 residues long. Germline lookup yields CDR1 LGHNA and CDR2 YSLEER. CDR3: CASSQASTRLAHGELFF. CDR3 bases: TGCGCCAGCAGCCAAGCCTCCACTCGACTAGCCCACGGGGAGCTGTTTTTT.

This clonotype has ten or more counts. The chain carries TRBV7-2 and TRBJ1-5; tentatively, D is TRBD1 (5 bases). The V end was cut by 5 bases, the J end by 3 bases, with 14 bases between. The CDR3 length is 15 residues. The germline gives CDR1 SGHTA, CDR2 FQGNSA. The CDR3 nucleotides are TGTGCCAGCAGCCACCCTGGGGGAGACAATCAGCCCCAGCATTTT. Translated, it gives CASSHPGGDNQPQHF.

The chain recombines TRBV4-3 with TRBJ2-2, with 14 bases matching TRBD2. V dropped 3 bases and J dropped 5; count of bases not matched to a gene: 5. This CDR3 contains 17 residues. Germline-derived CDR1 and CDR2 are LGHNA and YSLEER. CDR3 residues: CASSQTGLAGGTGELFF. The CDR3 region has the DNA TGCGCCAGCAGCCAGACAGGACTAGCGGGAGGTACCGGGGAGCTGTTTTTT.

V usage is TRBV15 and J usage is TRBJ2-7; D not certain. V lost 2 bases and J 3 bases, leaving 8 bases between the germline ends. CDR3 length equals 13 residues. Per germline, CDR1 LNHNV and CDR2 YYDKDF (reference sequence). The DNA of the CDR3 is TGTGCCACCAGCAGAACGCCAGGCTACGAGCAGTACTTC. Translated: CATSRTPGYEQYF.

This clonotype has a handful of counts. The chain has TRBV28 and TRBJ2-1; the D gene is possibly TRBD2 (6 bases). The CDR3 extends over 14 amino acids. The germline gives CDR1 MDHEN, CDR2 SYDVKM. The V end was cut by 0 bases, the J end by 6 bases, with 9 bases between. The CDR3 nucleotides read TGTGCCAGCAGTTTATGGGGACTCCGCAATGAGCAGTTCTTC. Translating it yields CASSLWGLRNEQFF. Supplemented by reference TRBV28 and TRBJ2-1, the full variable domain reads DVKVTQSSRYLVKRTGEKVFLECVQDMDHENMFWYRQDPGLGLRLIYFSYDVKMKEKGDIPEGYSVSREKKERFSLILESASTNQTSMYLCASSLWGLRNEQFFGPGTRLTVL.

J is TRBJ1-2 and V is TRBV29-1; D may be TRBD1 (6 bases). CDR3 length: 13 amino acids. Germline loops: CDR1 SQVTM, CDR2 ANQGSEA. Between the trimmed V and J ends, which lost 4 bases and 5 bases, there was a span of 14 bases. CDR3: CSVVLGTLYGYTF. The CDR3, as DNA: TGCAGCGTTGTCCTTGGGACACTTTATGGCTACACCTTC.

This clonotype was observed a handful of times. V and J are TRBV12-3 or TRBV12-4 and TRBJ2-5, with D perhaps matching TRBD2 (5 bases). This CDR3 spans 11 amino acids. The CDR3 sequence: CARVYQETQYF. In DNA, the CDR3 is TGTGCGCGGGTGTACCAAGAGACCCAGTACTTC.

The rearrangement uses TRBV7-8 and TRBJ2-3, with 9 bases fitting TRBD2. The V segment lost 2 bases and the J segment 5 bases; nucleotides outside the gene matches: 11. Germline CDR1 is SGHVS and CDR2 is FQNEAQ. This CDR3 has 17 amino acids. The CDR3 DNA follows: TGTGCCAGCAGCTTAAGGCGCAGCGGGAGGTCGGTAGATACGCAGTATTTT. Encoded protein: CASSLRRSGRSVDTQYF.

This clonotype was detected many times. The J gene is TRBJ1-5, the V gene TRBV6-2 or TRBV6-3; 8 bases match TRBD1. The CDR3 contains 17 residues. Germline CDR1 and CDR2: MNHEY and SVGEGT. V lost 5 bases to trimming and J lost 2 bases; unmatched junction nucleotides: 11. The CDR3 DNA reads as TGTGCCAGCAGTGAGTGGACAGGGATTATGGGCAATCAGCCCCAGCATTTT. Amino acid sequence: CASSEWTGIMGNQPQHF.

This chain joins TRBV12-3 or TRBV12-4 and TRBJ2-1; 7 bases fit TRBD2. The CDR3 contains 18 residues. V was pared by 3 bases and J by 7 bases, with 18 bases of the junction left unmatched. This CDR3 reads CASSFPLGTTLQVNEQFF. The CDR3, as DNA: TGTGCCAGCAGTTTTCCGTTAGGGACTACCCTCCAAGTGAATGAGCAGTTCTTC.

The chain has TRBV6-2 or TRBV6-3 and TRBJ2-1; D call uncertain. The germline V gene encodes CDR1 MNHEY and CDR2 SVGEGT. V was trimmed by 9 bases and J by 0 bases, leaving 12 bases between them. The CDR3 has 14 amino acids. The CDR3 region has the DNA TGTGCCAGTGTTCAGGATAGCTCCTACAATGAGCAGTTCTTC. This gives the protein CASVQDSSYNEQFF.

The V gene is TRBV7-9, the J gene TRBJ2-4; no definite D call. This CDR3 comprises 12 residues. The V gene's germline CDR1 is SEHNR and CDR2 FQNEAQ (reference sequence). Trimming shortened V by 3 bases and J by 10 bases, and 10 bases separated the two germline ends. The CDR3 bases are TGTGCCAGCAGCTTTGACATGGGAATTCAGTACTTC. Residues: CASSFDMGIQYF.

This clonotype showed up just a few times. The CDR3: CASSPLNLAGGSTDTQYF. In DNA, the CDR3 is TGTGCCAGCAGTCCTCTTAACCTAGCGGGAGGGAGCACAGATACGCAGTATTTT. This chain joins TRBV6-5 and TRBJ2-3, with 12 bases that match TRBD2. The CDR3 has 18 residues. In germline, CDR1 is MNHEY, CDR2 SVGAGI. V dropped 5 bases and J dropped 0; count of bases not matched to a gene: 9.

This clonotype occurred many times. The junction departs from the called germline gene at one end, perhaps through a read error. This rearrangement joins TRBV27 to TRBJ1-1; D is ambiguous. The CDR3 length is 11 residues. From germline, CDR1 is MNHEY and CDR2 SMNVEV (reference sequence). The CDR3 DNA reads TGTGCCAGCAGATTATACACTGAAGCTTTCTTT. Its translation: CASRLYTEAFF.

Ten or more counts support this clonotype. The CDR3, as DNA: TGTGCCACCACTCGGGGGCAAGGTTCACCCCTCCACTTT. This translates into CATTRGQGSPLHF. The J gene is TRBJ1-6, the V gene TRBV28; D may be TRBD1 (6 bases). The CDR3 is made up of 13 amino acids. CDR1 and CDR2 (germline): MDHEN, SYDVKM. Trimming left V 10 bases short and J 9 bases short, with 16 bases between.

This clonotype was observed a few times. This chain connects TRBV10-2 to TRBJ1-1; 8 bases map to TRBD1. With V trimmed by 4 bases and J by 11 bases, 3 bases remained unmatched. Germline values: CDR1 WSHSY, CDR2 SAAADI. This CDR3 is built from 11 residues. The CDR3 DNA sequence: TGCGCCAGCAGTGGACAGGGGAGGGCTTTCTTT. Protein sequence: CASSGQGRAFF.

This rearrangement joins TRBV7-8 to TRBJ2-5, with a weak D call TRBD1 (5 bases). The CDR3 extends over 14 amino acids. V gave up 5 bases and J gave up 5 bases, with 15 bases separating them. In germline, CDR1 is SGHVS, CDR2 FQNEAQ. The CDR3: CASSPSQGRETQYF. The CDR3 DNA reads as TGTGCCAGCAGCCCGTCCCAGGGCCGCGAGACCCAGTACTTC. The whole variable domain, remainder taken from reference TRBV7-8 and TRBJ2-5, is GAGVSQSPRYKVAKRGQDVALRCDPISGHVSLFWYQQALGQGPEFLTYFQNEAQLDKSGLPSDRFFAERPEGSVSTLKIQRTQQEDSAVYLCASSPSQGRETQYFGPGTRLLVL.

The chain combines TRBV7-9 with TRBJ2-1; the D gene is possibly TRBD1 (6 bases). Deletions cut 1 base from V and 14 bases from J, with 18 bases between. Germline CDR1 is SEHNR and CDR2 is FQNEAQ (reference sequence). CDR3 length: 14 residues. DNA of the CDR3: TGTGCCAGCAGCTTAGGGAAGACAGGCCACGGGGAGTTCTTC. It translates to CASSLGKTGHGEFF.

This clonotype was found a few times. The V call is TRBV12-3 or TRBV12-4, the J call TRBJ2-1; D may be TRBD2 (5 bases). The CDR3 spans 12 residues. V dropped 3 bases and J dropped 7 bases, with 7 bases sitting between them. In DNA, the CDR3 is TGTGCCAGCAGTTTGAGGGAGAATGAGCAGTTCTTC. This gives the protein CASSLRENEQFF.